These 5 T cell receptor beta chains were all obtained from the same sample, sequenced in a study of T cells in Graves' hyperthyroidism and ophthalmopathy. Amplified TCR beta CDR3 regions derived from RNA transcripts. The study used the HTBI primer set for a first-round RT-PCR of the TCR CDR3. From the multiplex PCR reads, TCRdb called clonotypes with MiXCR, one entry per CDR3 protein. This sample has hundreds of thousands of distinct CDR3 sequences, with more than 45% found just once. What was sequenced was peripheral blood or thyroid tissue (not recorded which). The receptor source for this set is a young woman with Graves' hyperthyroidism.

This clonotype has more than one count but fewer than ten. V is TRBV20-1 and J is TRBJ1-2, with D tentatively TRBD1 (6 bases). Germline CDR1 reads DFQATT; CDR2 reads SNEGSKA (reference sequence). The CDR3 length is 15 residues. V was cut by 0 bases and J by 2 bases, with 13 bases left in between. The CDR3 bases are TGCAGTGCTAGAGATCTGGGGCAGGGGAACTATGGCTACACCTTC. Amino acids: CSARDLGQGNYGYTF.

As for this clonotype: The junction departs from germline at one end; a sequencing error may be responsible. The gene calls are TRBV15 and TRBJ2-5, with D perhaps given as TRBD1 or TRBD2 (5 bases each). The CDR3 covers 15 residues. Per germline, CDR1 LNHNV and CDR2 YYDKDF (reference sequence). CDR3 nucleotide sequence: TGTGCCGCCAGCAGCTTAGGGGCGGGCCAAGAGACCCAGTACTTC. Translated, it gives CAASSLGAGQETQYF. The full variable domain, completed using reference TRBV15 and TRBJ2-5, is DAMVIQNPRYQVTQFGKPVTLSCSQTLNHNVMYWYQQKSSQAPKLLFHYYDKDFNNEADTPDNFQSRRPNTSFCFLDIRSPGLGDTAMYLCAASSLGAGQETQYFGPGTRLLVL.

V and J are TRBV12-3 or TRBV12-4 and TRBJ2-5; perhaps TRBD1 as D (6 bases). Trimming left V 6 bases short and J 5 bases short, with 13 bases between. The CDR3 covers 13 residues. In DNA, the CDR3 is TGTGCCAGCAGGCCAGGGGTAGGGGAGACCCAGTACTTC. Its translation is CASRPGVGETQYF.

The V and J genes are TRBV14 and TRBJ2-5, with 11 bases aligning to TRBD2. Germline CDR1 and CDR2: SGHDN and FVKESK. This CDR3 spans 16 amino acids. Trimming cost V 3 bases and J 5 bases; bases outside gene matches: 8. The CDR3 protein is CASSQIAGGPQETQYF. CDR3 in DNA: TGTGCCAGCAGCCAGATAGCGGGAGGGCCGCAGGAGACCCAGTACTTC.

V usage is TRBV2 and J usage is TRBJ1-1; TRBD1 is a possible D gene (5 bases). The V gene lost 6 bases and the J gene lost 3 bases, with 14 bases spanning the gap. The CDR3 has 14 amino acids. The germline V gene encodes CDR1 SNHLY and CDR2 FYNNEI. The CDR3 here is CASSLGVSYTEAFF. The CDR3 DNA reads TGTGCCAGCAGCTTAGGGGTTTCCTACACTGAAGCTTTCTTT.